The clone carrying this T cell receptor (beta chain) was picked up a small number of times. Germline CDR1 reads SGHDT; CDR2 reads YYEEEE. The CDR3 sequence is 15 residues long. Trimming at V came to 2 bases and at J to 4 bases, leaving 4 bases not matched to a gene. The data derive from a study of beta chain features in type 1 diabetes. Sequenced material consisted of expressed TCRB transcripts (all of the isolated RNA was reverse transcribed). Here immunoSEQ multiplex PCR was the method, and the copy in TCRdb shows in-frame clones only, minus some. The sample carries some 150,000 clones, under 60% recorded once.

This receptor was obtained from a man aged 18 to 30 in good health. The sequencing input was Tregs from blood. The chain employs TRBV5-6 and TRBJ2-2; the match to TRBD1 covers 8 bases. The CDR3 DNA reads TGTGCCAGCAGCTTCCGGGACAGGCTCACCGGGGAGCTGTTTTTT. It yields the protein CASSFRDRLTGELFF.